The 2 T cell receptor beta chains below all came from one sample that was sequenced in a study of shared clonotypes between healthy human individuals. Clones were read by immunoSEQ multiplex PCR, and TCRdb kept only the in-frame ones, dropping some. The data contain about 820,000 clones, around 93% of them seen just once; the ten biggest clones take up less than 25%. The naive CD8 population came from CD45RO-negative cells selected for CCR7, without terminally differentiated effector memory CD45RA+ cells. The sequenced material came from naive CD8+ T cells sorted from blood. The receptors derive from a man between 25 and 39 years old in good health.

V gene TRBV7-9 combines with J gene TRBJ2-5; D is uncertain. The CDR3 has 15 residues. Between the trimmed V and J ends, which lost 1 base and 3 bases, there was a span of 12 bases. CDR1 is SEHNR, CDR2 FQNEAQ, per germline (reference sequence). The CDR3 region has the DNA TGTGCCAGCAGCTTAGGTCCAGGCCAGGAAGAGACCCAGTACTTC. Encoded protein: CASSLGPGQEETQYF.

The rearrangement uses TRBV6-1 and TRBJ1-2; D not resolved. Trimming cost V 3 bases and J 3 bases, with 20 bases left between them. Per the germline V gene, CDR1 is MNHNS and CDR2 is SASEGT. This CDR3 is 17 amino acids long. The CDR3 is CASSDPNAPDHDYGYTF. The CDR3 bases are TGTGCCAGCAGTGATCCCAACGCGCCGGACCACGACTATGGCTACACCTTC.